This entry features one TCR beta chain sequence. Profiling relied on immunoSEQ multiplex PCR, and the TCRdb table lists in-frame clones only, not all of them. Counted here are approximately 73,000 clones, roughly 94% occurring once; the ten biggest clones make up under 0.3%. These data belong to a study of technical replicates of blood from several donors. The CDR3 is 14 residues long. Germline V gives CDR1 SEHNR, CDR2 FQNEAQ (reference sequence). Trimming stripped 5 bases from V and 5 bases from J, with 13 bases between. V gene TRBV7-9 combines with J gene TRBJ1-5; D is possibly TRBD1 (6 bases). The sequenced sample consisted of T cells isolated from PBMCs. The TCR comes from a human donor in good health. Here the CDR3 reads CASSARDTDQPQHF. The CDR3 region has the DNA TGTGCCAGCAGCGCCCGGGACACCGATCAGCCCCAGCATTTT.